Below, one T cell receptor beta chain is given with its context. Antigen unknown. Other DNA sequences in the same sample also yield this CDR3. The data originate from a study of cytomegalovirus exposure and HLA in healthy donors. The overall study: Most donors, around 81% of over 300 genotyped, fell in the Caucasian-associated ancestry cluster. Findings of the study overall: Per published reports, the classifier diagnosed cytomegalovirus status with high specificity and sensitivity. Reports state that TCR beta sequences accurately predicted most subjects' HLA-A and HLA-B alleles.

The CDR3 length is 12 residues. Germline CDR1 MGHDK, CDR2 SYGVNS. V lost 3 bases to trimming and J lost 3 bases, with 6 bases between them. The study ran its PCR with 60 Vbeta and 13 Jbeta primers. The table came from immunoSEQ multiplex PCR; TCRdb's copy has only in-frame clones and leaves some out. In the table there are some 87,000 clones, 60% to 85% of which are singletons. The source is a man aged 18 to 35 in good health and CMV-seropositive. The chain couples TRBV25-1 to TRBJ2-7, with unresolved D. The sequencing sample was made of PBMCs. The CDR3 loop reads CASSETNYEQYF. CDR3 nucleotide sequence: TGTGCCAGCAGTGAGACAAACTACGAGCAGTACTTC.